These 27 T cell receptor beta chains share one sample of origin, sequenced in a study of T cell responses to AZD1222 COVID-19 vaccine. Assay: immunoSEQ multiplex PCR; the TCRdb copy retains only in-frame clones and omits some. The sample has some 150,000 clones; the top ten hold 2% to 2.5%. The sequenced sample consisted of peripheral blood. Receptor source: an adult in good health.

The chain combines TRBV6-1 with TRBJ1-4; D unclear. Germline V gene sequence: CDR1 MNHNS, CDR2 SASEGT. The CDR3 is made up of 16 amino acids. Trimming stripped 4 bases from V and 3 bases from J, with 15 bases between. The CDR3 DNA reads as TGTGCCAGCAGTGTGGCTCCTCCAGTGGCTAATGAAAAACTGTTTTTT. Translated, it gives CASSVAPPVANEKLFF.

CDR3: CASSQEQGSNQPQHF. CDR3 in DNA: TGTGCCAGCAGCCAAGAACAGGGTAGCAATCAGCCCCAGCATTTT. The chain carries TRBV3-1 (or the pseudogene TRBV3-2) and TRBJ1-5; D may be TRBD1 (6 bases). Trimming removed 0 bases from V and 0 bases from J, with 6 bases in between. Germline values: CDR1 LGHDT, CDR2 YNNKEL (reference sequence). CDR3 length: 15 residues.

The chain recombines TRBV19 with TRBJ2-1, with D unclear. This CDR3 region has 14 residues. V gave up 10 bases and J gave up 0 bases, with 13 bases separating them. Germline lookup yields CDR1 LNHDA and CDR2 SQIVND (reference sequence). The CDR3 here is CATTKLGSYNEQFF. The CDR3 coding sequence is TGTGCCACAACTAAGTTGGGCTCCTACAATGAGCAGTTCTTC.

The CDR3 spells CASISFSVPFEAFF. The CDR3 nucleotides are TGTGCCAGCATATCTTTCTCCGTACCCTTTGAAGCTTTCTTT. This chain links TRBV28 with TRBJ1-1; no clear D gene. Germline V gene sequence: CDR1 MDHEN, CDR2 SYDVKM. This CDR3 has 14 residues. V was pared by 7 bases and J by 7 bases, with 19 bases between.

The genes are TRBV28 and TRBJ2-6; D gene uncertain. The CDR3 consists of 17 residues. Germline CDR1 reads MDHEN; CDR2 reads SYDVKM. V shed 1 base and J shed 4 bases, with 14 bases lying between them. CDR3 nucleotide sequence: TGTGCCAGCAGTTTATCCCTTTTTCGGGCCGGGGCCAACGTCCTGACTTTC. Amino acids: CASSLSLFRAGANVLTF.

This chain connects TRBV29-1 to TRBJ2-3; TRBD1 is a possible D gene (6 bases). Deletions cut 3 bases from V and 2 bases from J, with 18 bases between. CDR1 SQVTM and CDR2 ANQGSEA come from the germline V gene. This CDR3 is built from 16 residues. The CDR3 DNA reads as TGCAGCGTTGATGGGGTTTGGGGGCGCGTCACAGATACGCAGTATTTT. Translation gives CSVDGVWGRVTDTQYF.

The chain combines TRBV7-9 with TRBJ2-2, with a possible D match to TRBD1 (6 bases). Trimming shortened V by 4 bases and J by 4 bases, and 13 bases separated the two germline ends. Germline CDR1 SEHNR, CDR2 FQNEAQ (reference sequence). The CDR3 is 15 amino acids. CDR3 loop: CASSSPTGFTGELFF. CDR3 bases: TGTGCCAGCAGCTCGCCGACAGGATTCACCGGGGAGCTGTTTTTT.

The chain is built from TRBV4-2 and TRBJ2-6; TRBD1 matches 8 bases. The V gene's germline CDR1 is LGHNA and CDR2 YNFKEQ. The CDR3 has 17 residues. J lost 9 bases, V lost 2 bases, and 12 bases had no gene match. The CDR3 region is CASSQYGVGQGGNVLTF. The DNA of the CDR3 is TGTGCCAGCAGCCAATACGGGGTAGGACAGGGCGGCAACGTCCTGACTTTC.

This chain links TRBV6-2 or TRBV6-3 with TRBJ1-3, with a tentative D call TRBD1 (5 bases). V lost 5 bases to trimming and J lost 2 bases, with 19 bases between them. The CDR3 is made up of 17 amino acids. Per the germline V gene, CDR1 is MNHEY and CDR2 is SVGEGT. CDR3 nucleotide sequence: TGTGCCAGCAGTGCCCCTGGGGACTCCCGGACTGGAAACACCATATATTTT. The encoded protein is CASSAPGDSRTGNTIYF.

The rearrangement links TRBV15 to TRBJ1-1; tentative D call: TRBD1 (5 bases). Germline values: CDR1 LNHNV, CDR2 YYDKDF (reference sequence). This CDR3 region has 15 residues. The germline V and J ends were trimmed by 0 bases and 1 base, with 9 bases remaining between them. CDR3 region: CATSREPGGNTEAFF. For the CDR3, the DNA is TGTGCCACCAGCAGAGAGCCGGGGGGGAACACTGAAGCTTTCTTT. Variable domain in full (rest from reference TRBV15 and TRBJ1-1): DAMVIQNPRYQVTQFGKPVTLSCSQTLNHNVMYWYQQKSSQAPKLLFHYYDKDFNNEADTPDNFQSRRPNTSFCFLDIRSPGLGDTAMYLCATSREPGGNTEAFFGQGTRLTVV.

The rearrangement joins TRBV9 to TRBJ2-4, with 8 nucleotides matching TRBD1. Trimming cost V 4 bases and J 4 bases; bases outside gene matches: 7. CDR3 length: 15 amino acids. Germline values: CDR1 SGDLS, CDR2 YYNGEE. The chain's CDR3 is CASSPGTGLKNIQYF. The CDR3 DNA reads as TGTGCCAGCAGCCCCGGGACAGGCCTTAAAAACATTCAGTACTTC.

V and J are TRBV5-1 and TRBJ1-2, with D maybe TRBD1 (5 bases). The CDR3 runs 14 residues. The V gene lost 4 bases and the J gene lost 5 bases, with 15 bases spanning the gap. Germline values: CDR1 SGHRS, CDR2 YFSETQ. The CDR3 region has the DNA TGCGCCAGCAGCCCTGGTTCCGAGGGGTATGGCTACACCTTC. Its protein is CASSPGSEGYGYTF.

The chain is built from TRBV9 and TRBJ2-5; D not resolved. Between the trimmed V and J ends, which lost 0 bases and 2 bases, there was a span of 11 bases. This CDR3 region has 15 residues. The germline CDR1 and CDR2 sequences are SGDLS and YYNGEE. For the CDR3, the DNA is TGTGCCAGCAGCGTAGGCGGACGGAGACAAGAGACCCAGTACTTC. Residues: CASSVGGRRQETQYF.

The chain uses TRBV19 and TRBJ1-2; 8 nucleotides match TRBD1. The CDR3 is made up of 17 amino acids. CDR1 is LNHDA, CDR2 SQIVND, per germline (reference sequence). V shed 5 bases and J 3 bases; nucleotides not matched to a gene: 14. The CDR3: CASSPRILLQGDYGYTF. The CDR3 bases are TGTGCCAGTAGTCCGCGCATCCTATTACAGGGGGACTATGGCTACACCTTC.

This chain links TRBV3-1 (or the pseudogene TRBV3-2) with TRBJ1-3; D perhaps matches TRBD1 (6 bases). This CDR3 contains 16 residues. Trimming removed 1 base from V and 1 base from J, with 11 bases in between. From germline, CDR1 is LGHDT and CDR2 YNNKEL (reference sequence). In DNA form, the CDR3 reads TGTGCCAGCAGCCAAGGTGGGGGGCGGTCTGGAAACACCATATATTTT. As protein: CASSQGGGRSGNTIYF.

CDR3 amino acids: CASSRFAADTQYF. The CDR3 DNA reads TGTGCCAGCAGCAGGTTCGCGGCAGATACGCAGTATTTT. The chain links TRBV12-3 or TRBV12-4 to TRBJ2-3; no reliable D call. CDR3 length: 13 residues. Between the trimmed V and J ends, which lost 6 bases and 4 bases, there was a span of 11 bases.

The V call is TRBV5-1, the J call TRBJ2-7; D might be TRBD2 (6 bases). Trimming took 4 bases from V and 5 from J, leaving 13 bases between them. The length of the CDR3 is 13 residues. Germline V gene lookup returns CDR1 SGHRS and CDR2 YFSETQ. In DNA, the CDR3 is TGCGCCAGCAGCCGGGAGAGGGGCCACGAGCAGTACTTC. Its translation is CASSRERGHEQYF.

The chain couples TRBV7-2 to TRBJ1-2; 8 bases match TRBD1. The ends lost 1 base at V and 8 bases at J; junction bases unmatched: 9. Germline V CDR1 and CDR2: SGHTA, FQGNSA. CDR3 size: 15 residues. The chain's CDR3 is CASSLEAGGDGGYTF. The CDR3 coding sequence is TGTGCCAGCAGCTTAGAGGCAGGGGGCGACGGAGGCTACACCTTC. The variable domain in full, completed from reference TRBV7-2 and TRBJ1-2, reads GAGVSQSPSNKVTEKGKDVELRCDPISGHTALYWYRQSLGQGLEFLIYFQGNSAPDKSGLPSDRFSAERTGGSVSTLTIQRTQQEDSAVYLCASSLEAGGDGGYTFGSGTRLTVV.

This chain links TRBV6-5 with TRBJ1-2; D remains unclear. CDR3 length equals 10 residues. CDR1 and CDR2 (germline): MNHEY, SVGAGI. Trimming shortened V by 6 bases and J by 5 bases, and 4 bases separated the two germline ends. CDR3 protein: CASSDYGYTF. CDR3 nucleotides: TGTGCCAGCAGCGATTATGGCTACACCTTC.

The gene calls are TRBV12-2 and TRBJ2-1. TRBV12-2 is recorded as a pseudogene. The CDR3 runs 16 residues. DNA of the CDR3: TGTGCAAGTCGCCTTAGTAGGGCCGAGGCCTACAATGAGCAGTTCTTC. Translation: CASRLSRAEAYNEQFF.

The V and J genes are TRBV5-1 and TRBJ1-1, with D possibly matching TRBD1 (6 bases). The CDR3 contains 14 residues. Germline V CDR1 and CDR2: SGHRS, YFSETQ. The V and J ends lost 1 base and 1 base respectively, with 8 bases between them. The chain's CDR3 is CASSLYRENTEAFF. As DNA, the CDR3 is TGCGCCAGCAGCTTGTACAGGGAGAACACTGAAGCTTTCTTT. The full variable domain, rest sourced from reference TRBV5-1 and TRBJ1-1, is KAGVTQTPRYLIKTRGQQVTLSCSPISGHRSVSWYQQTPGQGLQFLFEYFSETQRNKGNFPGRFSGRQFSNSRSEMNVSTLELGDSALYLCASSLYRENTEAFFGQGTRLTVV.

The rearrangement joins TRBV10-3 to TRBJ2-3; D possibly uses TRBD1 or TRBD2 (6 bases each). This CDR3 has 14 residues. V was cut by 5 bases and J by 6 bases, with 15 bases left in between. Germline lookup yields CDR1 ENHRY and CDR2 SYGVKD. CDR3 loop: CAISPRGDGDTQYF. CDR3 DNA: TGTGCCATCAGTCCTAGGGGGGACGGGGATACGCAGTATTTT.

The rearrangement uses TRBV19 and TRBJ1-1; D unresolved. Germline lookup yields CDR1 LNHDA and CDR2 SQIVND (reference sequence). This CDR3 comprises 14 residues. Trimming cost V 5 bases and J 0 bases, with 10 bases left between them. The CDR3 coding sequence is TGTGCCAGTAGTTCCGCAGGAGTGAACACTGAAGCTTTCTTT. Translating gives CASSSAGVNTEAFF.

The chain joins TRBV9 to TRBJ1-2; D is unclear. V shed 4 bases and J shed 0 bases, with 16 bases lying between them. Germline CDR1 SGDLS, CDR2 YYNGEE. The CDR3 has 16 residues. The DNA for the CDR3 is TGTGCCAGCAGCCCCCATACCGGGGTAACTAACTATGGCTACACCTTC. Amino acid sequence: CASSPHTGVTNYGYTF.

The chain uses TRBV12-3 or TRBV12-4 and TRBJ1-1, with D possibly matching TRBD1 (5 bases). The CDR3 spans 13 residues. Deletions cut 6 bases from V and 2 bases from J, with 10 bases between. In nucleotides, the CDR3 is TGTGCCAGCAGCACGACAGACAACACTGAAGCTTTCTTT. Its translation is CASSTTDNTEAFF.

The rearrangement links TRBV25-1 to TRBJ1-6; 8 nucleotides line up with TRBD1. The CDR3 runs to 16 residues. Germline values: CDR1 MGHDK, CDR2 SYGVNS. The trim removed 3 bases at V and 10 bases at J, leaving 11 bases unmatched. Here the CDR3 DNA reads TGTGCCAGCAGTGATCCCCCAACAGGGGGTCCGTCACCCCTCCACTTT. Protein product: CASSDPPTGGPSPLHF.

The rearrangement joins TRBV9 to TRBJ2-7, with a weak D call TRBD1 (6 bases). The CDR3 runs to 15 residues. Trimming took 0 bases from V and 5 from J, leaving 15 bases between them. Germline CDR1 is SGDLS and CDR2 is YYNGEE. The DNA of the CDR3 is TGTGCCAGCAGCGTAGAGGCACAGGGAGCCCACGAGCAGTACTTC. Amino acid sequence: CASSVEAQGAHEQYF.